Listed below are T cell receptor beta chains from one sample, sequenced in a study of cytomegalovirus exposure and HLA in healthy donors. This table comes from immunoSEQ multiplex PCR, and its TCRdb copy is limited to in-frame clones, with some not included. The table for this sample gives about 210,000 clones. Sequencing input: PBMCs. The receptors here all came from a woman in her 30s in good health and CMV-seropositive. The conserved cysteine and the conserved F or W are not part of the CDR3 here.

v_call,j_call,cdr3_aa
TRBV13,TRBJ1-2,ASSLGRGVGYGYT
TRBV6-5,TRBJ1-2,ASSSRGGIYGYT
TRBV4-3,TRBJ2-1,ASSQDDETGESYNEQF
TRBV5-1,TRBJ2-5,ASSLVGGARETQY
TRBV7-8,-,ASSIGRPSYEQY
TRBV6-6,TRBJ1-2,ASSSGMGGYT
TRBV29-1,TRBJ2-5,SVEDTGGQETQY
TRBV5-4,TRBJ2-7,ASSLVLGEQY
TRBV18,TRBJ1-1,ASSGTGLNTEAF
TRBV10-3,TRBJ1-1,AIRGGLGAF
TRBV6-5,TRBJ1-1,ASKTGGLTNTEAF
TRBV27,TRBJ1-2,ASRTMNRGNGYT
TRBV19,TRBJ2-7,ASSGRTGGAYEQY
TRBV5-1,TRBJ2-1,ASSLQGAYEQF
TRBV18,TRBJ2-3,ASSPLAVNTDTQY
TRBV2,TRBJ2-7,ASSSTGYSYEQY
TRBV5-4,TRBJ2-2,ASSPARGELF
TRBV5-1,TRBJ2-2,ASSLRQVAGELF
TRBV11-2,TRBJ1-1,ASSGDNMNTEAF
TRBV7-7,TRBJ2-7,ASSKNPVYEQY
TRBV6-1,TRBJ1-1,AIWGRENTEAF
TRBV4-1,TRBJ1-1,ASSRRTGNDGNTEAF
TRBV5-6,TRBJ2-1,ASSITTSWSYNEQF
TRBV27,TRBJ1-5,ASSRDRAGRSNQPQH
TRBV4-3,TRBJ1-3,ASSQGASGNTIY
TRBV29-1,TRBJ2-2,SVPLGSGELF
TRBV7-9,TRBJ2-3,ASSEAVAGATDTQY